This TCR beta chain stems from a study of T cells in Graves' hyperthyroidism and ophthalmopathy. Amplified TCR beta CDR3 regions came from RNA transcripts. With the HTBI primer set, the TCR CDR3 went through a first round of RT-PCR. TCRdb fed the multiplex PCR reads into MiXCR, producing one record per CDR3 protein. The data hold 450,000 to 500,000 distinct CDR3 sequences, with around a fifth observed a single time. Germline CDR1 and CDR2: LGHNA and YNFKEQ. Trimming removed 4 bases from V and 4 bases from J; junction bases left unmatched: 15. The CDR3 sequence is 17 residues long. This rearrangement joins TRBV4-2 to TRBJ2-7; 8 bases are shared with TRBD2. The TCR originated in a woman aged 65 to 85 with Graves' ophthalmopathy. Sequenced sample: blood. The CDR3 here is CASSRGIRSGSGYEQYF. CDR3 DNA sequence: TGTGCCAGCAGCCGAGGGATTAGGAGCGGGAGCGGGTACGAGCAGTACTTC.